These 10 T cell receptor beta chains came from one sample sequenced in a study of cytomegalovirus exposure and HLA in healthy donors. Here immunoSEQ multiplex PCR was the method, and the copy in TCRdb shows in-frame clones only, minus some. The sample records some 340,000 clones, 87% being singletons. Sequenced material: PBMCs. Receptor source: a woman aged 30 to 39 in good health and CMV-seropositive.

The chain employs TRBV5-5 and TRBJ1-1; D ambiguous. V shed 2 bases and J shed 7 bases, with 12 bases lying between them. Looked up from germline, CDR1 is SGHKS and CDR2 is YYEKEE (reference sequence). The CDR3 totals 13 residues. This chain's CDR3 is CASSLYLRIEAFF. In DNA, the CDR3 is TGTGCCAGCAGCTTATACTTGAGGATTGAAGCTTTCTTT.

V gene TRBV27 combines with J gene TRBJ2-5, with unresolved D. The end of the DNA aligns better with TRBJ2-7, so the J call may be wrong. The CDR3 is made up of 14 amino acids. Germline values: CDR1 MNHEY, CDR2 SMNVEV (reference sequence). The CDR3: CASSVVESSYEQYF. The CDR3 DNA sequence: TGTGCCAGCAGTGTAGTGGAAAGCTCCTACGAGCAGTACTTC.

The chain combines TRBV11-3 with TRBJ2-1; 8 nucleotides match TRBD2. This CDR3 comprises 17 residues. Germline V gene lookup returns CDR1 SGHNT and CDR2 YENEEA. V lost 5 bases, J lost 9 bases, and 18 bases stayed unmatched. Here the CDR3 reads CASSTNQGLGGPGEQFF. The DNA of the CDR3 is TGTGCCAGCAGCACTAACCAGGGACTAGGGGGTCCCGGTGAGCAGTTCTTC.

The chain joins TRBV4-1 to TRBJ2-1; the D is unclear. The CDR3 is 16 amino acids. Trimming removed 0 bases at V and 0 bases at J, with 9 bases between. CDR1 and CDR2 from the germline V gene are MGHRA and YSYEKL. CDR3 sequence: CASSQDSANSYNEQFF. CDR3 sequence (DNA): TGCGCCAGCAGCCAAGATAGTGCGAACTCCTACAATGAGCAGTTCTTC.

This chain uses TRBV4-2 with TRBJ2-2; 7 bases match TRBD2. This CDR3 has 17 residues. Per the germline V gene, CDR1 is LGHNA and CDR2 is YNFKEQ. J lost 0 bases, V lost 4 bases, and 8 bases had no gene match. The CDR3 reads CASSRTGGGANTGELFF. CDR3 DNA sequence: TGTGCCAGCAGCCGGACGGGAGGAGGCGCGAACACCGGGGAGCTGTTTTTT.

CDR3 sequence reads: CAWRLQGTGGNTIYF. CDR3 in DNA: TGTGCCTGGAGACTACAGGGTACGGGAGGAAACACCATATATTTT. The chain has TRBV30 and TRBJ1-3; a weak D match, TRBD1 (6 bases). Germline CDR1 and CDR2: GTSNPN and SVGIG (reference sequence). This CDR3 has 15 amino acids. Trimming shortened V by 3 bases and J by 4 bases, and 16 bases separated the two germline ends.

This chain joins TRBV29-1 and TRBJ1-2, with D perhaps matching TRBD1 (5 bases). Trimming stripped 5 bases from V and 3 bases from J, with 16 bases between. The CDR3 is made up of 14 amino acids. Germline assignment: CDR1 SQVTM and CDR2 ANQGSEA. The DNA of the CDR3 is TGCAGCGTTCCGATGACAGAAAATGACTATGGCTACACCTTC. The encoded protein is CSVPMTENDYGYTF.

CDR3 protein: CASSLLVGELFF. The CDR3 DNA reads TGTGCCAGCAGCTTGCTGGTGGGGGAGCTGTTTTTT. V gene TRBV5-6 combines with J gene TRBJ2-2; D remains unclear. Germline V gene data show CDR1 as SGHDT and CDR2 as YYEEEE. Trimming left V 1 base short and J 8 bases short, with 6 bases between. CDR3 size: 12 residues.

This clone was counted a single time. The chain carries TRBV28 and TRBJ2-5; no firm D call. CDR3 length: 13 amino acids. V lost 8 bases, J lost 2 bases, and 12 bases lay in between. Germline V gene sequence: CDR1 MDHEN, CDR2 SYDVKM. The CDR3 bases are TGTGCCAGCTCAGTAAGGGTGCAAGAGACCCAGTACTTC. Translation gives CASSVRVQETQYF.

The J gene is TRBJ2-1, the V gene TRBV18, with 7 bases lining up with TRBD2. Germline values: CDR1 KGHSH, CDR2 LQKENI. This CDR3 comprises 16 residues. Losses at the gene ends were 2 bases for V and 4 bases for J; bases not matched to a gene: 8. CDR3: CASSPSLAVSYNEQFF. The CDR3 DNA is TGTGCCAGCTCACCATCTCTAGCGGTATCTTACAATGAGCAGTTCTTC.